The clone carrying this T cell receptor beta chain was seen a few times. The antigen is not known. The sample comes from a study of cytomegalovirus exposure and HLA in healthy donors. Amplification used 60 Vbeta primers and 13 Jbeta primers. The data were produced by immunoSEQ multiplex PCR, yet TCRdb's version contains in-frame clones alone and is incomplete. The table has some 99,000 clones, around four fifths seen once. Study results and caveats: The study listed some 160 cytomegalovirus-associated TCR beta chains.

The sequenced sample consisted of PBMCs. The receptor comes from a man aged 35 to 55 in good health and CMV-seronegative.

DNA of the CDR3: TGTGCCAGCAGTTTAGGGGTAGCGGGAAAGGATGTGGATACGCAGTATTTT. It specifies CASSLGVAGKDVDTQYF. The chain employs TRBV27 and TRBJ2-3; the match to TRBD2 covers 8 bases. CDR1 and CDR2 (germline): MNHEY, SMNVEV (reference sequence). V gave up 2 bases and J gave up 6 bases; unmatched junction bases: 13. CDR3 length equals 17 residues.